These 22 T cell receptor beta chains came from one sample sequenced in a study of molecular identifiers for immune sequencing clone quantification. Each CDR3 protein is one row after TCRdb ran MiXCR on the PCR reads. The sample lists 460,000 or so distinct CDR3 sequences; about 21% were seen once. The material sequenced was naive CD8+ T cells from blood, with Jurkat cell RNA spiked in. Subset specified: FACS-sorted CD8+CD4-CCR7+CD45RA+ naive T cells. The source of these receptors is a human donor in good health. Some libraries in this study had Jurkat cell RNA spiked in.

This clonotype showed up many times. This chain links TRBV30 with TRBJ2-7; possibly TRBD2 for D (6 bases). Germline CDR1 GTSNPN, CDR2 SVGIG (reference sequence). The V and J ends lost 4 bases and 0 bases respectively, with 10 bases between them. The CDR3 spans 13 residues. The CDR3 here is CAWIAESSYEQYF. The DNA for the CDR3 is TGTGCCTGGATAGCGGAAAGCTCCTACGAGCAGTACTTC. The variable domain in full, completed from reference TRBV30 and TRBJ2-7, reads SQTIHQWPATLVQPVGSPLSLECTVEGTSNPNLYWYRQAAGRGLQLLFYSVGIGQISSEVPQNLSASRPQDRQFILSSKKLLLSDSGFYLCAWIAESSYEQYFGPGTRLTVT.

This clonotype was observed many times. The rearrangement joins TRBV20-1 to TRBJ2-7; 10 nucleotides match TRBD2. This CDR3 is built from 15 residues. Germline V CDR1 and CDR2: DFQATT, SNEGSKA (reference sequence). Unmatched junction bases numbered 8, after V lost 2 bases and J lost 4 bases. The chain's CDR3 is CSARRLAGVTYEQYF. The CDR3 DNA follows: TGCAGTGCTAGAAGGCTAGCGGGAGTTACATACGAGCAGTACTTC.

In regard to this clonotype: This may be a read error, as it is one base from a much larger clone. The chain carries TRBV4-3 and TRBJ2-1; 10 bases are shared with TRBD2. The V and J ends lost 4 bases and 14 bases, in that order; junction bases with no gene match: 14. Germline assignment: CDR1 LGHNA and CDR2 YSLEER. The CDR3 totals 15 residues. The CDR3 DNA sequence: TGCGCCAGCAGCCGAGATTTCCTAGCGGGGGATAGTAAGTTCTTC. Protein sequence: CASSRDFLAGDSKFF.

This clonotype was recorded many times. DNA of the CDR3: TGTGCCAGCAGCAAGGACAGGGCGGGCACACAAAATACGCAGTATTTT. It translates to CASSKDRAGTQNTQYF. This chain links TRBV7-2 with TRBJ2-3, with 8 bases identical to TRBD1. Germline loops: CDR1 SGHTA, CDR2 FQGNSA. The CDR3 runs 16 residues. The V and J ends lost 5 bases and 7 bases, in that order; junction bases with no gene match: 14.

This chain connects TRBV4-3 to TRBJ2-7; D perhaps matches TRBD1 (7 bases). The CDR3 totals 15 residues. Trimming shortened V by 0 bases and J by 2 bases, and 11 bases separated the two germline ends. CDR1 is LGHNA, CDR2 YSLEER, per germline. DNA of the CDR3: TGCGCCAGCAGCCAAGAGTCCAGGGGGGCCTACGAGCAGTACTTC. Amino acids: CASSQESRGAYEQYF.

In the case of this clonotype: As the CDR3 is not closed by the conserved phenylalanine or tryptophan, this likely results from a read error. The rearrangement joins TRBV18 to TRBJ2-7, with 9 bases identical to TRBD2. J was trimmed by 6 bases and V by 8 bases; bases with no gene match: 17. In germline, CDR1 is KGHSH, CDR2 LQKENI. The CDR3 is made up of 16 amino acids. The CDR3 loop is CASTPDFAGGPLEQYL. The CDR3 DNA reads as TGTGCCAGCACCCCGGATTTCGCGGGAGGGCCTCTCGAGCAGTACCTC.

Only a few counts were recorded for this clonotype. The chain carries TRBV19 and TRBJ1-1, with TRBD1 matching 7 bases. There are 13 residues in the CDR3. V was pared by 4 bases and J by 4 bases, with 3 bases of the junction left unmatched. Germline CDR1 reads LNHDA; CDR2 reads SQIVND (reference sequence). DNA for the CDR3: TGTGCCAGTAGTAACAGGGGTGGCACTGAAGCTTTCTTT. Translated, it gives CASSNRGGTEAFF.

This clonotype was seen more than once but under ten times. The J gene is TRBJ1-1, the V gene TRBV4-2; 8 bases align to TRBD1. V dropped 0 bases and J dropped 2; count of bases not matched to a gene: 14. Germline CDR1 and CDR2: LGHNA and YNFKEQ. The CDR3 is 19 amino acids. CDR3 DNA: TGTGCCAGCAGCCAAGATGACGAGACAGGGGCAGTAGGAAACACTGAAGCTTTCTTT. It codes for CASSQDDETGAVGNTEAFF.

This clonotype occurred once. A much larger clone lies a single base off, so this may be a read error. This chain joins TRBV7-9 and TRBJ2-5; D not resolved. CDR1 is SEHNR and CDR2 is FQNEAQ in the germline V gene (reference sequence). Between the trimmed V and J ends, which lost 1 base and 1 base, there was a span of 4 bases. The CDR3 is 13 amino acids. CDR3 amino acids: CASSLDAQETQYF. The CDR3 coding sequence is TGTGCCAGCAGCTTAGACGCCCAAGAGACCCAGTACTTC.

This clonotype was observed a handful of times. The chain links TRBV24-1 to TRBJ2-2, with 8 bases identical to TRBD2. V was pared by 9 bases and J by 7 bases, with 6 bases of the junction left unmatched. The CDR3 is 13 amino acids. Germline V gene data show CDR1 as KGHDR and CDR2 as SFDVKD. The CDR3 nucleotides read TGTGCCACCCGGGGGGGGCCGGTCGGGGAGCTGTTTTTT. Its protein product is CATRGGPVGELFF.

This clonotype has a count of ten or more. The rearrangement uses TRBV5-1 and TRBJ1-1, with D perhaps TRBD1 (6 bases). Trimming left V 0 bases short and J 5 bases short, with 11 bases between. Germline CDR1 SGHRS, CDR2 YFSETQ. This CDR3 has 14 residues. CDR3: CASSLVQGRTEAFF. In nucleotides, the CDR3 is TGCGCCAGCAGCTTGGTACAGGGAAGAACTGAAGCTTTCTTT.

V and J are TRBV6-4 and TRBJ2-3; TRBD1 agrees at 9 bases. Germline V gene data show CDR1 as MRHNA and CDR2 as SNTAGT. The V gene end was trimmed by 5 bases and the J gene end by 3 bases; junction bases not matched to a gene: 6. The CDR3 covers 15 residues. CDR3 region: CASSSQGQGTDTQYF. CDR3 DNA sequence: TGTGCCAGCAGTTCTCAGGGACAGGGTACAGATACGCAGTATTTT.

V usage is TRBV3-1 and J usage is TRBJ1-6; D possibly corresponds to TRBD1 (5 bases). V shed 0 bases and J shed 3 bases, with 18 bases lying between them. Germline lookup yields CDR1 LGHDT and CDR2 YNNKEL (reference sequence). The length of the CDR3 is 19 residues. The CDR3 sequence is CASSQDRAWGLSYNSPLHF. In nucleotides, the CDR3 is TGTGCCAGCAGCCAAGATCGAGCGTGGGGGTTGAGCTATAATTCACCCCTCCACTTT. The complete variable domain, with remaining parts taken from reference TRBV3-1 and TRBJ1-6, reads DTAVSQTPKYLVTQMGNDKSIKCEQNLGHDTMYWYKQDSKKFLKIMFSYNNKELIINETVPNRFSPKSPDKAHLNLHINSLELGDSAVYFCASSQDRAWGLSYNSPLHFGNGTRLTVT.

Only one count was recorded for this clonotype. V usage is TRBV20-1 and J usage is TRBJ1-5; D unclear. Germline assignment: CDR1 DFQATT and CDR2 SNEGSKA (reference sequence). The CDR3 runs 13 residues. V was trimmed by 6 bases and J by 0 bases, leaving 9 bases between them. CDR3 sequence (DNA): TGCAGTGCAAAGACACATAGCAATCAGCCCCAGCATTTT. Protein sequence: CSAKTHSNQPQHF.

J is TRBJ1-5 and V is TRBV7-8; D call uncertain. The V and J ends lost 0 bases and 0 bases respectively, with 6 bases between them. The CDR3 contains 15 residues. Germline V gene sequence: CDR1 SGHVS, CDR2 FQNEAQ. The CDR3 is CASSLASVSNQPQHF. The CDR3 nucleotides read TGTGCCAGCAGCTTAGCATCAGTTAGCAATCAGCCCCAGCATTTT.

Comments on this clonotype: Since a much larger clone is just one base distant, this may be a read error. The chain uses TRBV28 and TRBJ2-3; either TRBD1 or TRBD2 may supply D (5 bases each). The germline V gene encodes CDR1 MDHEN and CDR2 SYDVKM. The CDR3 consists of 14 residues. The CDR3 region is CASSSRDFTGTQYF. The DNA for the CDR3 is TGTGCCAGCAGTTCCCGGGATTTCACAGGTACGCAGTATTTT.

This clonotype was counted only a few times. The rearrangement uses TRBV9 and TRBJ2-2; 7 bases map to TRBD2. The junction had 10 bases not matched to a gene; V was cut back by 0 bases and J by 2 bases. Germline V gives CDR1 SGDLS, CDR2 YYNGEE. The CDR3 has 18 residues. The CDR3 loop reads CASSVEELAYPNTGELFF. CDR3 bases: TGTGCCAGCAGCGTAGAAGAACTAGCGTACCCTAACACCGGGGAGCTGTTTTTT. Full variable domain (missing parts from reference TRBV9 and TRBJ2-2): DSGVTQTPKHLITATGQRVTLRCSPRSGDLSVYWYQQSLDQGLQFLIQYYNGEERAKGNILERFSAQQFPDLHSELNLSSLELGDSALYFCASSVEELAYPNTGELFFGEGSRLTVL.

The V and J genes are TRBV28 and TRBJ1-1; unclear D gene. The CDR3 has 9 amino acids. V gave up 8 bases and J gave up 7 bases, with 5 bases separating them. The germline CDR1 and CDR2 sequences are MDHEN and SYDVKM. This chain's CDR3 is CASGDEAFF. CDR3 in DNA: TGTGCCAGCGGGGATGAAGCTTTCTTT.

The sample holds a few counts of this clonotype. The genes are TRBV6-5 and TRBJ2-2, with 7 bases lining up with TRBD2. CDR3 size: 15 residues. Losses at the gene ends were 2 bases for V and 4 bases for J; bases not matched to a gene: 4. Germline-derived CDR1 and CDR2 are MNHEY and SVGAGI. The CDR3 region has the DNA TGTGCCAGCAGTTACGGAGCGGGACCCACCGGGGAGCTGTTTTTT. Its protein product is CASSYGAGPTGELFF.

This clonotype appeared many times. The chain is built from TRBV7-9 and TRBJ2-2; D call uncertain. CDR1 is SEHNR and CDR2 is FQNEAQ in the germline V gene (reference sequence). This CDR3 has 15 residues. Deletions cut 1 base from V and 4 bases from J, with 10 bases between. CDR3: CASSLGADSTGELFF. The CDR3 coding sequence is TGTGCCAGCAGCTTAGGAGCTGACTCCACCGGGGAGCTGTTTTTT.

This clonotype was detected a few times. The chain recombines TRBV20-1 with TRBJ2-3, with TRBD1 identical over 7 bases. With V trimmed by 0 bases and J by 3 bases, 3 bases remained unmatched. The CDR3 runs to 14 residues. Germline values: CDR1 DFQATT, CDR2 SNEGSKA (reference sequence). DNA for the CDR3: TGCAGTGCTAGAGATTTCAGGGGGACAGATACGCAGTATTTT. Translation gives CSARDFRGTDTQYF.

The genes are TRBV29-1 and TRBJ1-3; tentative D call: TRBD1 (6 bases). The germline V gene has CDR1 SQVTM and CDR2 ANQGSEA. Trimming shortened V by 5 bases and J by 3 bases, and 8 bases separated the two germline ends. The CDR3 loop spans 12 amino acids. CDR3 nucleotide sequence: TGCAGCGTTCAAGGGGGTGGAAACACCATATATTTT. Translation: CSVQGGGNTIYF.